This is a list of T cell receptor beta chains from one sample in a study of cytomegalovirus exposure and HLA in healthy donors. Profiling relied on immunoSEQ multiplex PCR, and the TCRdb table lists in-frame clones only, not all of them. The sample lists fewer than 150,000 clones, 77% seen once, with 3.5% to 4% in the top ten. The sample taken for sequencing was PBMCs. Receptor source: a human donor in good health. The CDR3 runs from the conserved cysteine through the conserved F or W. The order of the fields is J gene, V gene, CDR3 protein.

TRBJ2-7	TRBV27	CASSFLAAASYEQYF
TRBJ2-5	TRBV19	CASGPVGGWETQYF
TRBJ2-7	TRBV5-5	CASSFLADSYEQYF
TRBJ2-1	TRBV7-6	CASSLGGLAMNEQFF
TRBJ2-7	TRBV18	CASSPTSGGSYEQYF
TRBJ2-7	TRBV29-1	CSGGSGMAYEQYF
TRBJ1-1	TRBV7-2	CASSPRGGRRYYMNTEAFF
TRBJ1-3	TRBV19	CASSTGASGNTIYF
TRBJ2-1	TRBV11-2	CASSTGTSSYNEQFF
TRBJ2-1	TRBV6-5	CASRWTGRVDNEQFF
TRBJ2-1	TRBV28	CASSRGVGYNEQFF
TRBJ1-5	TRBV6-5	CASRDRRINQPQHF
TRBJ1-1	TRBV30	CAWSAGSAATEAFF
TRBJ2-3	TRBV7-7	CASSRGTTSTDTQYF
TRBJ2-7	TRBV28	CASRPNRGPYEQYF
TRBJ2-7	TRBV29-1	CSVSGQGYEQYF
TRBJ2-7	TRBV5-4	CASSLASGATYEQYF
TRBJ2-5	TRBV10-1	CASSDWGRGAGETQYF
TRBJ2-2	TRBV5-1	CASTYEAGADTGELFF
TRBJ2-1	TRBV29-1	CSATPPGLAGDPNEQFF
TRBJ2-2	TRBV7-8	CASSSGQLNTGELFF
TRBJ1-1	TRBV29-1	CSVVFWANTEAFF
TRBJ1-4	TRBV28	CASSSYISTNEKLFF
TRBJ2-1	TRBV28	CASSLPRRTGAYNEQFF
TRBJ2-3	TRBV18	CASSPNRAGLEGTDTQYF
TRBJ2-7	TRBV27	CASSNSGQATYEQYF
TRBJ2-1	TRBV18	CASSPPGHSYNEQFF
TRBJ2-3	TRBV2	CASSERTSTDTQYF
TRBJ2-7	TRBV28	CASRTTSGGEYF
TRBJ1-1	TRBV7-3	CASSPQGTMNTEAFF